The rows below give T cell receptor beta chains drawn from one sample of a study of blood T cells in healthy people across ages. MiXCR, applied by TCRdb to the 5' RACE reads, yields one record per CDR3 protein. The sample yields approximately 1.5 million distinct CDR3 sequences, 30% to 35% seen once. Source material: blood. The origin of the receptors is a woman under 40 in good health. The CDR3 runs from the conserved cysteine through the conserved F or W. A D gene is named only where the DNA matches it firmly. Part of the rows lack a size; the others show once, few, many or a class for expanded clones.

clone_size cdr3_length j_call d_call v_call cdr3_aa cdr3_nt
NA 18 TRBJ2-7 TRBD1 TRBV28 CASRSRQGYFTKSYEQYF TGTGCCAGCAGATCCCGACAGGGATATTTTACGAAATCCTACGAGCAGTACTTC
NA 15 TRBJ1-2 NA TRBV4-1 CASSHRQLGNYGYTF TGCGCCAGCAGCCACCGACAGCTCGGCAACTATGGCTACACCTTC
few 15 TRBJ2-5 NA TRBV7-9 CASSLSLGRQETQYF TGTGCCAGCAGCTTAAGTTTAGGCAGGCAAGAGACCCAGTACTTC
NA 15 TRBJ2-1 TRBD1 TRBV27 CASTPRTGGEFEQFF TGTGCCAGCACTCCACGGACAGGGGGCGAATTTGAGCAGTTCTTC
NA 14 TRBJ2-7 TRBD2 TRBV6-2/TRBV6-3 CATVGLAVAYEQYF TGTGCCACCGTAGGACTAGCGGTCGCCTACGAGCAGTACTTC
NA 11 TRBJ1-2 NA TRBV29-1 CSVQFNYGYTF TGCAGCGTTCAATTTAACTATGGCTACACCTTC
NA 17 TRBJ2-1 NA TRBV14 CASSRVSRGSSYNEQFF TGTGCCAGCAGCCGAGTTAGCAGGGGTAGCTCCTACAATGAGCAGTTCTTC
NA 14 TRBJ2-1 NA TRBV10-2 CASSGTGPYNEQFF TGCGCCAGCAGTGGTACAGGCCCCTACAATGAGCAGTTCTTC
few 15 TRBJ2-3 NA TRBV18 CASSPPNGGQDTQYF TGTGCCAGCTCACCACCGAATGGGGGGCAGGATACGCAGTATTTT
NA 17 TRBJ2-1 NA TRBV10-3 CAISAPGKEGGLYEQFF TGTGCCATCAGTGCCCCTGGGAAGGAGGGAGGTTTGTATGAGCAGTTCTTC
many 13 TRBJ2-5 NA TRBV10-3 CAISETGVETQYF TGTGCCATCAGTGAGACCGGGGTAGAGACCCAGTACTTC
many 10 TRBJ2-1 NA TRBV20-1 CSADDNEQFF TGCAGTGCCGACGACAATGAGCAGTTCTTC
few 13 TRBJ2-5 NA TRBV14 CASSPLVWETQYF TGTGCCAGCAGCCCGTTGGTGTGGGAGACCCAGTACTTC
once 12 TRBJ2-7 NA TRBV11-2 CASSLVRIEQYF TGTGCCAGCAGCTTAGTCCGGATAGAGCAGTACTTC
NA 15 TRBJ2-7 NA TRBV7-9 CASSSPMGPSYEQYF TGTGCCAGCAGCTCCCCTATGGGGCCCTCCTACGAGCAGTACTTC
few 16 TRBJ2-1 TRBD2 TRBV12-3/TRBV12-4 CASSFRGRASYNEQFF TGTGCCAGCAGTTTTCGAGGGAGGGCCTCCTACAATGAGCAGTTCTTC
once 15 TRBJ2-7 NA TRBV6-5 CASSYSIGQAYEQYF TGTGCCAGCAGTTACTCGATAGGCCAAGCCTACGAGCAGTACTTC
NA 15 TRBJ1-2 TRBD1 TRBV10-2 CASSAGQGVRYGYTF TGCGCCAGCAGTGCGGGACAGGGAGTTCGCTATGGCTACACCTTC
many 12 TRBJ2-7 NA TRBV20-1 CSGKGTTVEQYF TGCAGTGGAAAAGGGACAACCGTCGAGCAGTACTTC
NA 12 TRBJ1-1 NA TRBV29-1 CSVEDQGTEAFF TGCAGCGTTGAAGATCAGGGGACTGAAGCTTTCTTT
NA 13 TRBJ2-1 NA TRBV6-4 CASSDSERNEQFF TGTGCCAGCAGTGACTCGGAGCGGAACGAGCAGTTCTTC
many 15 TRBJ2-1 TRBD2 TRBV6-5 CASSTTSGGYNEQFF TGTGCCAGCAGCACTACTAGCGGGGGATACAATGAGCAGTTCTTC
NA 16 TRBJ2-5 TRBD2 TRBV3-1 CASSPSSGRPQETQYF TGTGCCAGCAGCCCGTCTAGCGGCCGACCCCAAGAGACCCAGTACTTC
many 15 TRBJ2-7 TRBD2 TRBV12-3/TRBV12-4 CASSVGLADSGEQYF TGTGCCAGCAGTGTGGGACTAGCGGACTCCGGAGAGCAGTACTTC
NA 14 TRBJ2-1 NA TRBV6-1 CASSVGRPYNEQFF TGTGCCAGCAGTGTCGGCCGACCCTACAATGAGCAGTTCTTC
many 11 TRBJ1-1 NA TRBV29-1 CSVSTGSEAFF TGCAGCGTTAGTACAGGGAGTGAAGCTTTCTTT
few 14 TRBJ2-4 TRBD1 TRBV10-3 CAISERTGENIQYF TGTGCCATCAGTGAGCGGACAGGGGAAAACATTCAGTACTTC
NA 11 TRBJ1-1 NA TRBV15 CATTGGAEAFF TGTGCCACCACGGGCGGCGCTGAAGCTTTCTTT
few 16 TRBJ2-7 TRBD2 TRBV28 CASSSPRREGSYEQYF TGTGCCAGCAGTTCCCCCCGGCGGGAGGGCTCCTACGAGCAGTACTTC